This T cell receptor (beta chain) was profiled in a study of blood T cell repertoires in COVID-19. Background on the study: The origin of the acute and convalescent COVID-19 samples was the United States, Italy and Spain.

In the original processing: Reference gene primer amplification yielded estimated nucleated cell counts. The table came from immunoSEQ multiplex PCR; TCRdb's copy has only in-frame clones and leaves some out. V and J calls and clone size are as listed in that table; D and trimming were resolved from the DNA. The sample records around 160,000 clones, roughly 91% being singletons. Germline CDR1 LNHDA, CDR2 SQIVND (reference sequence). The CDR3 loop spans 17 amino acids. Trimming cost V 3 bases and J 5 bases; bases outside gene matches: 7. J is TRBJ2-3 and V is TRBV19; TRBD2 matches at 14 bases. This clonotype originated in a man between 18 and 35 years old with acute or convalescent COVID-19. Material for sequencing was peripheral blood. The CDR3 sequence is CASSIGLAGGGEDTQYF. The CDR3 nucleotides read TGTGCCAGTAGTATTGGACTAGCGGGAGGAGGGGAAGATACGCAGTATTTT. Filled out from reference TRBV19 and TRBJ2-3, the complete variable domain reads DGGITQSPKYLFRKEGQNVTLSCEQNLNHDAMYWYRQDPGQGLRLIYYSQIVNDFQKGDIAEGYSVSREKKESFPLTVTSAQKNPTAFYLCASSIGLAGGGEDTQYFGPGTRLTVL.